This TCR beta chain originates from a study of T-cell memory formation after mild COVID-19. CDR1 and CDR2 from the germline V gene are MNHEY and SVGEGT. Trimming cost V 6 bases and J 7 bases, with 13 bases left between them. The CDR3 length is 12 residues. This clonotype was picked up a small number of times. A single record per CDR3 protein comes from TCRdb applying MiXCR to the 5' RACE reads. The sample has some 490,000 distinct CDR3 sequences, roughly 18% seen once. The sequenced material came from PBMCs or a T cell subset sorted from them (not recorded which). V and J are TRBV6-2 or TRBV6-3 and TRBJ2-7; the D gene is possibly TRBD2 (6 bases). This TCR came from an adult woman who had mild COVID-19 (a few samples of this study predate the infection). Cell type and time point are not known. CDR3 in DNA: TGTGCCAGCAGCTCGGGAGTAGGGGAGCAGTACTTC. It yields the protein CASSSGVGEQYF.